The source of this T cell receptor (beta chain) is a study of cytomegalovirus exposure and HLA in healthy donors. Study findings and constraints: Approximately 160 TCR beta chains were listed as cytomegalovirus-associated.

The germline V gene has CDR1 MNHEY and CDR2 SVGAGI. This CDR3 region has 16 residues. Trimming at V came to 0 bases and at J to 4 bases, leaving 6 bases not matched to a gene. It was with 60 Vbeta and 13 Jbeta primers that the PCR ran. In the authors' workflow: Counted up in a later analysis, unique TCR beta chains came to roughly 80 million, with about 10 million shared. Data came from immunoSEQ multiplex PCR; TCRdb stores just in-frame clones and leaves some out. That table furnishes V, J and clone size, whereas the DNA furnished D and trimming. This sample has fewer than 200,000 clones, with roughly 71% found just once. The table lists this clone with a count of one. Its antigen remains unidentified.

The rearrangement links TRBV6-5 to TRBJ2-7, with 10 bases lining up with TRBD2. This TCR came from a girl aged 5 to 17 in good health and CMV-seronegative. The sample was PBMCs. The CDR3 DNA follows: TGTGCCAGCAGTTACTCGAGGACTAGCGGTGAATACGAGCAGTACTTC. It is translated as CASSYSRTSGEYEQYF.